The sequence of this T cell receptor beta chain was determined in a study of patients and donors after allogeneic stem cell transplantation. This clonotype came up a few times. V lost 3 bases and J lost 8, with 10 bases in between. The CDR3 is 12 amino acids. Germline V gene data show CDR1 as SGHTA and CDR2 as FQGTGA. MiXCR, run by TCRdb on the RT-PCR reads, gives a single entry per CDR3 protein. The sample lists approximately 140,000 distinct CDR3 sequences, about a third occurring once. V usage is TRBV7-3 and J usage is TRBJ1-2, with no clear D. The sample taken for sequencing was blood, either unsorted or a sorted T cell fraction (not recorded which). This sequence was found in a human donor who was either an allogeneic HSCT recipient or a stem cell or donor lymphocyte infusion donor (not recorded which). It is not recorded whose cells these are; they may come from a transplant donor. The chain's CDR3 is CASSFRVTGYTF. The CDR3 nucleotides are TGTGCCAGCAGCTTCCGGGTGACCGGCTACACCTTC. Drawing the rest from reference TRBV7-3 and TRBJ1-2, the complete variable domain is GAGVSQTPSNKVTEKGKYVELRCDPISGHTALYWYRQSLGQGPEFLIYFQGTGAADDSGLPNDRFFAVRPEGSVSTLKIQRTERGDSAVYLCASSFRVTGYTFGSGTRLTVV.